Sequencing of this T cell receptor (beta chain) was carried out in a study of human T cells and chemical hapten exposure (dated by TCRdb to about 2021). Some background on the complete study: For sensitization, 2% DPC in acetone was applied to a roughly 2 cm by roughly 2 cm area of upper inner arm skin. Patients additionally received weekly therapeutic DPC doses to the scalp throughout the roughly 25-week study period. Patch testing was done on the upper back using Finn chambers containing 0.01% DPC, and results were scored after 6 days according to International Contact Dermatitis Research Group standards. The mostly female patient cohort included alopecia areata with under or over 50% scalp involvement, alopecia totalis and alopecia universalis. Libraries were pooled for sequencing, and variation in per-sample TCR yields was attributed mainly to small differences in library volumes within the pool. In alopecia patients, the study followed how the peripheral blood TCR repertoire changed in vivo over primary and secondary sensitization to diphenylcyclopropenone (DPC), a hapten. Patient blood was sampled pre-sensitization (week 0) and at 2, 6 and about 24 weeks after DPC sensitization. Nearly 30 alopecia patients gave blood for TCR sequencing at one to four time points (pre-sensitization, 2, 6 and 24 weeks).

Beyond this particular receptor, the publication reports: No change with DPC sensitization was found in the number of TCRs above 1 in 1000 frequency, and no evidence of global repertoire structure alterations was found. Patch test score correlated positively with the number of PT1 expanded TCRs, reaching significance at thresholds 8, 16 and 32 but not at 4. Expanded TCRs formed significantly more large CDR3 similarity clusters than pre-sensitization or healthy control sets, consistent with antigen-driven responses. All patients had alopecia, a presumed autoimmune disease, so their immune response might differ from that of healthy individuals. Repeated subsampling changed both the strength of the expansion versus patch-test correlation and the threshold at which that correlation became significant.

The germline V gene gives CDR1 as SGHDT and CDR2 as YYEEEE. V gives up 0 bases and J gives up 4 bases, and the segment between their germline ends measures 10 bases. Spanning cysteine to phenylalanine, the CDR3 consists of 14 amino acids. Only CDR3 DNA is held: 42 bases, read in frame from base 1. This clonotype was seen ten or more times. Its antigen remains unidentified. No quality values exist for individual bases; no much larger clone is one base distant. Receptor libraries were prepared by RACE. TCRdb names NextSeq 500 as the instrument used. During library preparation, unique molecular identifiers were attached to individual cDNA molecules so that TCRs could be counted in a quantitative, reproducible way. For every blood RNA sample, sequencing covered both the TCR alpha and TCR beta chains. The authors processed their data as follows. Samples had a median of 95,638 TCRs, with a range from about 20,000 to 690,600. V, J and CDR3 annotation of the TCR reads was carried out using the Decombinator software suite. For PS versus PT1 abundance plots, all samples were subsampled to the same number of TCRs (28,000). TCRs were defined as expanded if absent before sensitization and observed at least eight times at the 2-week time point. TCRdb reprocessing: public reads trimmed at Q25 with fastp, clones called with MiXCR, in-frame beta chains kept. CDR3 protein duplicates are merged, each entry listing the most common genes and DNA. None of the V and J calls come from the authors' own analysis; TCRdb made them. The sample table holds under 450,000 distinct CDR3 sequences, of which 6% to 7% were seen once. In total, the top ten clones hold about 5.4% of the sample.

Explained via the paper, the time point label denotes: patch test 2, 6 weeks after DPC sensitization. What this sample's treatment or condition label stands for: therapeutic diphenylcyclopropenone sensitization with weekly scalp DPC. Blood at each patch-test visit was drawn before the patch test was applied. To be eligible, patients had to be aged 18 to 70, diagnosed with alopecia and judged suitable for DPC therapy, while pregnant patients were excluded. Unfractionated whole blood was collected in Tempus Blood RNA tubes, and total RNA was extracted from that blood. This chain joins TRBV5-6 to TRBJ1-2; TRBD1 might be the D gene, on 5 matching bases. The starting material was whole blood, obtained in connection with sensitization to the hapten diphenylcyclopropenone (DPC). This receptor was obtained from a woman between 18 and 30 years old with alopecia areata. Some clones in this sample may be carry-over from other donors' samples. The CDR3: CASSLAGDPYGYTF. The DNA is as follows: TGTGCCAGCAGCTTGGCCGGGGACCCCTATGGCTACACCTTC.